This paragraph reports one T cell receptor delta chain. V shed 4 bases and J 0 bases; nucleotides not matched to a gene: 8. Germline CDR1 is GEAIGNYY and CDR2 is EKD. There are 16 residues in the CDR3. The sample belongs to a study of gamma-delta T cells after stem cell transplantation. TCRdb reran clone calling via CATT on the RT-PCR reads. The sample carries roughly 1,500 delta-chain clones, 12% to 15% recorded once. The source of this sequence is a human donor. It is not recorded whose cells these are; they may come from a transplant donor. Sequenced input: gamma-delta T cells. V gene TRDV2 combines with J gene TRDJ1; 9 nucleotides align to TRDD3. In DNA form, the CDR3 reads TGTGCCTGTGAGCTGGTGGGGGATATGTACACCGATAAACTCATCTTT. This translates into CACELVGDMYTDKLIF.